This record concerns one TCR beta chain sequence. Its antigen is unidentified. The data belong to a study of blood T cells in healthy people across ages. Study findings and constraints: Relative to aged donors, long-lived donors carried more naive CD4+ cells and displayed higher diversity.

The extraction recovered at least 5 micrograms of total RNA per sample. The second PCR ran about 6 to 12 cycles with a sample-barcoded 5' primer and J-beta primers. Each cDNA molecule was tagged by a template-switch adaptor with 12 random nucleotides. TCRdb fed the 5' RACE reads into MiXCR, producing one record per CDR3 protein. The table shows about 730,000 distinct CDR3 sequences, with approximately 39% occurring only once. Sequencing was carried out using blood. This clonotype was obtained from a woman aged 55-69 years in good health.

The CDR3 sequence: CASSWNRVRTDTQYF. CDR3 bases: TGCGCCAGCAGCTGGAACAGGGTAAGGACAGATACGCAGTATTTT. The rearrangement uses TRBV5-1 and TRBJ2-3; tentative D call: TRBD1 (6 bases). The CDR3 consists of 15 residues. V shed 3 bases and J shed 3 bases, with 14 bases lying between them. Germline V gene sequence: CDR1 SGHRS, CDR2 YFSETQ.